The 25 T cell receptor beta chains below come from one sample, sequenced in a study of T cells in localized non-small cell lung cancer. Libraries were prepared by immunoSEQ multiplex PCR; TCRdb keeps only in-frame clonotypes and omits some of them. The sample carries 25,000 or so clones, about 91% recorded once. The sample here was peripheral blood, taken before any cancer treatment. The receptor set was obtained from a male donor older than 55 with stage I lung adenocarcinoma.

The gene calls are TRBV7-3 and TRBJ2-4; D gene ambiguous. The CDR3 consists of 15 residues. Germline CDR1 SGHTA, CDR2 FQGTGA. V gave up 5 bases and J gave up 8 bases, with 19 bases separating them. CDR3 amino acids: CASSLNDARTDIQYF. The CDR3, as DNA: TGTGCCAGCAGCCTGAATGATGCCCGGACGGACATTCAGTACTTC.

The chain links TRBV5-3 to TRBJ1-6, with D perhaps TRBD1 (5 bases). TRBV5-3 is an open reading frame, and its role is uncertain. This CDR3 contains 15 residues. The germline V and J ends were trimmed by 1 base and 9 bases, with 14 bases remaining between them. CDR3 amino acids: CARSLSGEWSSPLHF. The CDR3 DNA is TGTGCCAGAAGCTTGTCGGGGGAATGGAGTTCACCCCTCCACTTT.

The chain couples TRBV10-3 to TRBJ1-3; D gene uncertain. Per germline, CDR1 ENHRY and CDR2 SYGVKD. CDR3 length: 18 amino acids. V was clipped by 0 bases and J by 0 bases, with 15 bases between them. CDR3 residues: CAISESTGRQSSGNTIYF. CDR3 nucleotides: TGTGCCATCAGTGAGTCGACGGGGAGGCAAAGCTCTGGAAACACCATATATTTT.

This rearrangement joins TRBV29-1 to TRBJ1-2; D is unresolved. This CDR3 spans 14 amino acids. In germline, CDR1 is SQVTM, CDR2 ANQGSEA. The ends were cut back, 0 bases at V and 5 bases at J, with 13 bases in the middle. CDR3 DNA sequence: TGCAGCGTTGAAGAAAGTCTCACAGCGTATGGCTACACCTTC. Translation gives CSVEESLTAYGYTF.

J is TRBJ1-2 and V is TRBV6-5, with no clear D. V gave up 4 bases and J gave up 7 bases, with 16 bases separating them. The germline CDR1 and CDR2 sequences are MNHEY and SVGAGI. The CDR3 loop spans 14 amino acids. The CDR3 bases are TGTGCCAGCAGTTCACTATCCGGAGGGAGTGGCTACACCTTC. This sequence encodes CASSSLSGGSGYTF.

This rearrangement joins TRBV5-1 to TRBJ2-7, with D uncertain. CDR1 is SGHRS, CDR2 YFSETQ, per germline. There are 14 residues in the CDR3. The germline V and J ends were trimmed by 0 bases and 6 bases, with 13 bases remaining between them. CDR3 nucleotides: TGCGCCAGCAGCTTGGGCGCGAGCTCTCCCGAGCAGTACTTC. Translation: CASSLGASSPEQYF.

V gene TRBV28 combines with J gene TRBJ1-5; D is unresolved. This CDR3 has 15 residues. Germline CDR1 reads MDHEN; CDR2 reads SYDVKM. V was clipped by 7 bases and J by 3 bases, with 16 bases between them. The CDR3: CASTSFGRHNQPQHF. CDR3 DNA: TGTGCCAGCACCTCTTTCGGGAGGCACAATCAGCCCCAGCATTTT.

The chain carries TRBV6-6 and TRBJ1-4; tentative D call: TRBD1 (5 bases). Trimming stripped 10 bases from V and 7 bases from J, with 16 bases between. CDR1 MNHNY and CDR2 SVGAGI come from the germline V gene (reference sequence). The CDR3 length is 13 residues. CDR3 sequence (DNA): TGTGCCACCTTAGCCCCCGGGACTGAAAAACTGTTTTTT. As protein: CATLAPGTEKLFF.

The rearrangement links TRBV5-1 to TRBJ2-3, with 7 bases lining up with TRBD2. The CDR3 spans 16 residues. Germline-derived CDR1 and CDR2 are SGHRS and YFSETQ. J gave up 2 bases and V 0 bases, and 6 bases lay outside the gene matches. The CDR3 DNA reads TGCGCCAGCAGCTTGGTGGGTAGCGGGTCCACAGATACGCAGTATTTT. The encoded protein is CASSLVGSGSTDTQYF.

The genes are TRBV6-6 and TRBJ1-1; a weak D match, TRBD1 (6 bases). The CDR3 is 15 residues long. Looked up from germline, CDR1 is MNHNY and CDR2 is SVGAGI (reference sequence). V was clipped by 3 bases and J by 5 bases, with 16 bases between them. This chain's CDR3 is CASSYSGGQGTEAFF. In DNA form, the CDR3 reads TGTGCCAGCAGTTATTCGGGGGGCCAGGGTACTGAAGCTTTCTTT.

The rearrangement joins TRBV10-3 to TRBJ1-2; possibly TRBD1 for D (6 bases). This CDR3 comprises 14 residues. Trimming cost V 6 bases and J 1 base, with 12 bases left between them. The V gene's germline CDR1 is ENHRY and CDR2 SYGVKD. In nucleotides, the CDR3 is TGTGCCATCAGAGGGGGGACTTTTAACTATGGCTACACCTTC. Residues: CAIRGGTFNYGYTF.

The chain carries TRBV18 and TRBJ2-5; D gene uncertain. CDR1 is KGHSH, CDR2 LQKENI, per germline. This CDR3 has 12 residues. Trimming removed 0 bases from V and 3 bases from J, with 2 bases in between. The DNA for the CDR3 is TGTGCCAGCTCACCACCCGAAGAGACCCAGTACTTC. Encoded protein: CASSPPEETQYF.

The chain employs TRBV27 and TRBJ2-2, with TRBD2 matching 8 bases. This CDR3 is 16 amino acids long. Germline values: CDR1 MNHEY, CDR2 SMNVEV (reference sequence). J gave up 0 bases and V 7 bases, and 7 bases lay outside the gene matches. CDR3 in amino acids: CASIRSSGSNTGELFF. For the CDR3, the DNA is TGTGCCAGCATTAGGTCTAGCGGGTCGAACACCGGGGAGCTGTTTTTT.

The chain links TRBV7-2 to TRBJ1-2, with TRBD1 identical over 11 bases. The CDR3 covers 15 residues. V shed 6 bases, J shed 4 bases, and the junction held 7 bases outside the gene matches. Germline loops: CDR1 SGHTA, CDR2 FQGNSA. As DNA, the CDR3 is TGTGCCAGCAGTCTTTGGGACAGGGGGGGCTATGGCTACACCTTC. This codes for CASSLWDRGGYGYTF.

The chain links TRBV29-1 to TRBJ1-2, with D hard to call. Germline CDR1 reads SQVTM; CDR2 reads ANQGSEA. This CDR3 has 10 amino acids. Deletions cut 8 bases from V and 8 bases from J, with 12 bases between. The CDR3 loop reads CSTWEGGYTF. The CDR3 DNA is TGCAGCACCTGGGAGGGCGGCTACACCTTC. Filled out from reference TRBV29-1 and TRBJ1-2, the complete variable domain reads SAVISQKPSRDICQRGTSLTIQCQVDSQVTMMFWYRQQPGQSLTLIATANQGSEATYESGFVIDKFPISRPNLTFSTLTVSNMSPEDSSIYLCSTWEGGYTFGSGTRLTVV.

The chain couples TRBV6-5 to TRBJ1-4, with a weak D call TRBD1 (6 bases). The germline V gene encodes CDR1 MNHEY and CDR2 SVGAGI. V was pared by 5 bases and J by 11 bases, with 18 bases between. This CDR3 contains 14 residues. CDR3 nucleotides: TGTGCCAGCAGTACCCCGGGACAAGATAGGAAACTGTTTTTT. Protein product: CASSTPGQDRKLFF.

This chain uses TRBV28 with TRBJ2-2; 8 bases align to TRBD2. V trimming: 5 bases; J trimming: 2 bases; junction bases outside the gene matches: 4. CDR1 and CDR2 from the germline V gene are MDHEN and SYDVKM. The CDR3 totals 15 residues. The chain's CDR3 is CASSPAGVNTGELFF. For the CDR3, the DNA is TGTGCCAGCAGTCCAGCGGGGGTAAACACCGGGGAGCTGTTTTTT.

This clone was counted between two and nine times. The chain combines TRBV10-1 with TRBJ1-5; D perhaps matches TRBD1 (5 bases). This CDR3 region has 13 residues. Germline CDR1 WNHNN, CDR2 SYGVQD (reference sequence). V gave up 7 bases and J gave up 6 bases, with 13 bases separating them. The chain's CDR3 is CASTRQGGQPQHF. CDR3 DNA sequence: TGCGCCAGCACCCGGCAGGGCGGTCAGCCCCAGCATTTT.

This sequence joins TRBV28 and TRBJ2-7; 7 bases are shared with TRBD1. This CDR3 is built from 15 residues. J gave up 0 bases and V 5 bases, and 7 bases lay outside the gene matches. Germline lookup yields CDR1 MDHEN and CDR2 SYDVKM. CDR3 bases: TGTGCCAGCAGTGACGGACAGGACTTCTCCTACGAGCAGTACTTC. Its protein product is CASSDGQDFSYEQYF. The whole variable domain, remainder taken from reference TRBV28 and TRBJ2-7, is DVKVTQSSRYLVKRTGEKVFLECVQDMDHENMFWYRQDPGLGLRLIYFSYDVKMKEKGDIPEGYSVSREKKERFSLILESASTNQTSMYLCASSDGQDFSYEQYFGPGTRLTVT.

The V and J genes are TRBV21-1 and TRBJ1-5. TRBV21-1 is an annotated pseudogene. This CDR3 is built from 17 residues. CDR3 sequence reads: CASSKGPDGAWWQPQHF. The CDR3 DNA follows: TGTGCCAGCAGCAAAGGGCCGGACGGGGCATGGTGGCAGCCCCAGCATTTT.

The chain is built from TRBV5-5 and TRBJ2-7, with 7 positions matching TRBD2. In germline, CDR1 is SGHKS, CDR2 YYEKEE (reference sequence). The CDR3 loop spans 16 amino acids. V trimming: 0 bases; J trimming: 2 bases; junction bases outside the gene matches: 8. The CDR3 loop is CASSLAGSGVTYEQYF. The DNA for the CDR3 is TGTGCCAGCAGCTTGGCGGGGAGCGGGGTTACCTACGAGCAGTACTTC.

The chain has TRBV7-9 and TRBJ2-7, with 9 bases lining up with TRBD1. The CDR3 is 15 residues long. Germline V CDR1 and CDR2: SEHNR, FQNEAQ (reference sequence). V lost 1 base, J lost 5 bases, and 6 bases stayed unmatched. The CDR3 sequence is CASSLGTGDINEQYF. CDR3 sequence (DNA): TGTGCCAGCAGCTTAGGGACAGGGGATATCAACGAGCAGTACTTC.

Note on this clone: One end of the junction fails to match germline, which may point to a read error. This sequence joins TRBV6-5 and TRBJ1-5, with D possibly matching TRBD1 (5 bases). CDR1 and CDR2 from the germline V gene are MNHEY and SVGAGI. The CDR3 has 14 amino acids. CDR3 nucleotide sequence: TGTGCCAGCAGTAACTCAGGGAACAATCAGCCCCAGCATTTT. Amino acids: CASSNSGNNQPQHF.

The chain couples TRBV2 to TRBJ2-3; 10 nucleotides align to TRBD2. The CDR3 loop spans 15 amino acids. Germline V gives CDR1 SNHLY, CDR2 FYNNEI. The V segment lost 7 bases and the J segment 4 bases; nucleotides outside the gene matches: 8. The CDR3 region is CASKGSTSGADTQYF. The CDR3 DNA reads TGTGCCAGCAAGGGTAGCACTAGCGGGGCAGATACGCAGTATTTT.

This chain connects TRBV18 to TRBJ1-1, with a tentative D call TRBD1 (6 bases). Trimming removed 5 bases from V and 4 bases from J, with 11 bases in between. The length of the CDR3 is 13 residues. The germline gives CDR1 KGHSH, CDR2 LQKENI. This CDR3 reads CASSEKGGTEAFF. CDR3 DNA sequence: TGTGCCAGCTCAGAAAAAGGGGGCACTGAAGCTTTCTTT.